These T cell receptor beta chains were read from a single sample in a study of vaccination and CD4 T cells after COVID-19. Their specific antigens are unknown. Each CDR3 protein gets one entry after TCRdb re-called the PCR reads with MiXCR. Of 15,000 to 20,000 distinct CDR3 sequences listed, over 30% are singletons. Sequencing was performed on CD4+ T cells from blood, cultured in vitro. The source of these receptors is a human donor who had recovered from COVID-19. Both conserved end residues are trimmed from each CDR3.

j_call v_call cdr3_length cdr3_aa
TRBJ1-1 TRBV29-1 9 SGDRNTEAF
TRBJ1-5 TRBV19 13 ASSIGDSRWQPQH
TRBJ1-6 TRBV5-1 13 ASSGTGSPNSPLH
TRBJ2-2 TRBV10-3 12 AISESIYTGELF
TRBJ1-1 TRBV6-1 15 ASSLSSRRSSNTEAF
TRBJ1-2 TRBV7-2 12 ASSLSRDHYGYT
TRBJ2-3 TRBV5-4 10 ASSLEGGTQY
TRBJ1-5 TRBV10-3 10 AISDGDQPQH
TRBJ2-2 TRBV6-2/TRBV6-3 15 ASRTRIRTGNTGELF
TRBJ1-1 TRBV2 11 ASSATGGDEAF
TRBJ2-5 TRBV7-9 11 ASSPEGRETQY
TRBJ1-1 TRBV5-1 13 ASTPLQGRDTEAF
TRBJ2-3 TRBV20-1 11 SARVPTGQNLY
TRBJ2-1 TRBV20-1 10 SVVAGIDEQF
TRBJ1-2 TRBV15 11 ATSQDRIYGYT
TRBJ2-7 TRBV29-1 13 SVEKAAGAFYEQY
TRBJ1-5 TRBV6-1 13 ASSQDRDFYQPQH
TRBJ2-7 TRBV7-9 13 ASSSPGQGIYEQY
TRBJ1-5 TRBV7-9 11 ASSLSENQPQH
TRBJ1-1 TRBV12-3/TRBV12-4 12 ASSTQGKNTEAF
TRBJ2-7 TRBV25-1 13 ASSAPGRAFDEQY
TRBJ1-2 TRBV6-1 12 ASSRTGPYYGYT
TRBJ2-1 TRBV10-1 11 ASSVADQDEQF
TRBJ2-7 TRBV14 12 ASSQGGPGYEQY
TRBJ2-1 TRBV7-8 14 ASRRIAGAAYNEQF
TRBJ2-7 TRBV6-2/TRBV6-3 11 ASLRVGSYEQY
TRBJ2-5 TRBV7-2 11 ASSLVSQETQY
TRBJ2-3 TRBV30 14 ATTKGLGQGKDTQY
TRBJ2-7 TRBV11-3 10 ASSLTNREQY
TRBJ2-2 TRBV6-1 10 ASKTSTGELF
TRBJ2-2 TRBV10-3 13 AISESASGTGELF
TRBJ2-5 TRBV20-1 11 SSPAGIQETQY
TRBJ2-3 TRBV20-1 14 SARSPFGEGTDTQY
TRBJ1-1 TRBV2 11 ASSAGPNTEAF
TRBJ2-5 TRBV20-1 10 SARDYGETQY
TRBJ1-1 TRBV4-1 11 ASSPRLGTEAF
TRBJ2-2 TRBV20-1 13 SARGSGSGTGELF
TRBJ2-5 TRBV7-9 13 ASSLVGWEQETQY
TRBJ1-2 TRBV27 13 ASSPRQGLGYGYT
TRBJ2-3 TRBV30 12 AWTKAGAGDTQY
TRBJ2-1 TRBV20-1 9 SAKTAREQF